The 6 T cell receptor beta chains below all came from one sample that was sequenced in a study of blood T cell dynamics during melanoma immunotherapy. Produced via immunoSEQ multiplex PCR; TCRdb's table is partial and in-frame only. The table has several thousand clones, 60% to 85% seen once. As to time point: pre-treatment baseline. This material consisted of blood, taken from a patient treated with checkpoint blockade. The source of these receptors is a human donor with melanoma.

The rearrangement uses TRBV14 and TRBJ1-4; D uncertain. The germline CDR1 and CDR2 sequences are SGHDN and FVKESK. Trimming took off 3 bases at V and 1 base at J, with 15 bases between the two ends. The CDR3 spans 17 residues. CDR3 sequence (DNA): TGTGCCAGCAGCCACACAACTTTGTCCGGAACTAATGAAAAACTGTTTTTT. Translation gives CASSHTTLSGTNEKLFF.

The CDR3 spells CASSDLISGNTIYF. The DNA of the CDR3 is TGTGCCAGCAGTGACCTGATTTCTGGAAACACCATATATTTT. This chain connects TRBV2 to TRBJ1-3; D gene unclear. Deletions cut 3 bases from V and 1 base from J, with 7 bases between. The CDR3 loop spans 14 amino acids. Per germline, CDR1 SNHLY and CDR2 FYNNEI. The full variable domain, completed using reference TRBV2 and TRBJ1-3, is EPEVTQTPSHQVTQMGQEVILRCVPISNHLYFYWYRQILGQKVEFLVSFYNNEISEKSEIFDDQFSVERPDGSNFTLKIRSTKLEDSAMYFCASSDLISGNTIYFGEGSWLTVV.

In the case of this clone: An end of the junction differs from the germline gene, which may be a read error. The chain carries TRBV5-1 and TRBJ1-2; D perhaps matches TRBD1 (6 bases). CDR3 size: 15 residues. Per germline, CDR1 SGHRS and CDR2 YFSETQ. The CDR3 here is CASNLWPNPGDGYTF. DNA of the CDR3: TGCGCCAGCAACTTGTGGCCAAATCCAGGGGATGGCTACACCTTC.

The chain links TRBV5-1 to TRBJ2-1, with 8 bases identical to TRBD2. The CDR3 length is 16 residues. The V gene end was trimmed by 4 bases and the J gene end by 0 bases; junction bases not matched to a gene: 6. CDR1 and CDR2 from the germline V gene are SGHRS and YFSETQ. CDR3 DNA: TGCGCCAGCAGCCCAATAGCGGGAAGCTCCTACAATGAGCAGTTCTTC. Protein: CASSPIAGSSYNEQFF.

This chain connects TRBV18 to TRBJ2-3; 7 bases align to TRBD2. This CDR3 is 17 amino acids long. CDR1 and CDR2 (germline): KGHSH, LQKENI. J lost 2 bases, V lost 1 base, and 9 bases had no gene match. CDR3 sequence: CASSPRTRSGATDTQYF. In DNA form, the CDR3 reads TGTGCCAGCTCACCACGAACGAGAAGCGGGGCCACAGATACGCAGTATTTT.

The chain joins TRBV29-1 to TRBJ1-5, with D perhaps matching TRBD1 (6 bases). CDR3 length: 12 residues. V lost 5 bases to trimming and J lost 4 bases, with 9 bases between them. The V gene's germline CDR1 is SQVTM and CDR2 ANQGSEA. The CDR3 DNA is TGCAGCGTTTTACAGGGAAATCAGCCCCAGCATTTT. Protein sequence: CSVLQGNQPQHF.